The rows below give T cell receptor beta chains drawn from one sample of a study of coeliac disease. TCRdb keeps only in-frame clones here, not all; method: immunoSEQ multiplex PCR. The table includes roughly 4,200 clones, 65% to 70% detected once. The source material was intraepithelial lymphocytes from the gut. The receptors were sampled from a woman aged 18 to 35 with active celiac disease. CDR3s include the opening cysteine and the closing phenylalanine or tryptophan. D genes are given only for firm matches. Some rows have no size entry. The others give once, few or many, or a class for an expanded clone.

V	J	D	size	CDR3	DNA
TRBV30	TRBJ1-6	NA	NA	CAWQEGVNSPLHF	TGTGCCTGGCAAGAGGGAGTGAATTCCCCCCTCCACTTT
TRBV19	TRBJ1-3	TRBD1	NA	CASTLDRGGNTIYF	TGTGCCAGTACTTTGGACAGGGGAGGAAACACCATATATTTT
TRBV2	TRBJ2-7	NA	once	CASSTNGQSPYF	TGTGCCAGCAGTACTAATGGACAGAGTCCGTACTTC
TRBV5-1	TRBJ1-6	TRBD1	NA	CASSPGTGLALHF	TGCGCCAGCAGCCCCGGGACAGGGTTGGCCCTCCACTTT
TRBV5-6	TRBJ1-5	NA	NA	CASSSESSYEPYQPQHF	TGTGCCAGCAGCTCGGAGTCATCATACGAACCCTATCAGCCCCAGCATTTT
TRBV28	TRBJ2-3	TRBD2	medium-sized	CASTQGLRIREPKTDTQYF	TGTGCCAGCACCCAGGGACTACGAATAAGAGAACCGAAGACAGATACGCAGTATTTT
TRBV7-9	TRBJ2-1	TRBD2	NA	CASSYSGITTHNEQFF	TGTGCCAGCAGCTATAGCGGGATCACTACGCACAATGAGCAGTTCTTC
TRBV5-1	TRBJ2-6	TRBD1	few	CASSLDGTAYGANVLTF	TGCGCCAGCAGCTTGGACGGGACAGCGTATGGGGCCAACGTCCTGACTTTC
TRBV4-2	TRBJ2-7	TRBD2	few	CASSQENSGGYEQYF	TGTGCCAGCAGCCAAGAAAACAGCGGGGGGTACGAGCAGTACTTC
TRBV4-2	TRBJ1-3	TRBD1	NA	CASRTGRGNTIYF	TGTGCCAGCAGGACAGGGCGAGGAAACACCATATATTTT
TRBV5-1	TRBJ2-1	NA	NA	CASSATIDSADNEQFF	TGCGCCAGCTCGGCGACGATCGACAGCGCCGACAATGAGCAGTTCTTC
TRBV13	TRBJ2-1	NA	NA	CASSLGGTYNEQFF	TGTGCCAGCAGCTTAGGCGGGACTTACAATGAGCAGTTCTTC
TRBV5-5	TRBJ2-7	TRBD1	few	CASSQDLSGQPYEQYF	TGCGCCAGCAGCCAAGATTTATCGGGACAGCCTTACGAGCAGTACTTC
TRBV29-1	TRBJ2-3	TRBD1	NA	CSVEGERKTGGTDTQYF	TGCAGCGTTGAAGGGGAAAGGAAGACAGGGGGCACAGATACGCAGTATTTT
TRBV2	TRBJ2-7	NA	once	CASSEGPRIYEQYF	TGTGCCAGCAGTGAAGGGCCTCGAATCTACGAGCAGTACTTC
TRBV6-4	TRBJ2-3	TRBD1	NA	CASSDQGGAGPDTQYF	TGTGCCAGCAGTGACCAAGGGGGCGCAGGCCCAGATACGCAGTATTTT
TRBV6-6	TRBJ2-1	TRBD2	NA	CASSYSLAGAGNEQFF	TGTGCCAGCAGTTACTCCTTAGCGGGAGCGGGAAATGAGCAGTTCTTC
TRBV10-3	TRBJ2-3	TRBD2	NA	CAISEGLAGSTDTQYF	TGTGCCATCAGTGAGGGGCTAGCGGGGAGCACAGATACGCAGTATTTT
TRBV15	TRBJ1-4	TRBD1	NA	CATSRKTGGNEKLFF	TGTGCCACCAGCAGAAAGACAGGGGGGAATGAAAAACTGTTTTTT
TRBV5-1	TRBJ2-5	TRBD2	NA	CASSLEGRGGQETQYF	TGCGCCAGCAGCCTAGAAGGAAGGGGAGGGCAAGAGACCCAGTACTTC
TRBV9	TRBJ2-3	TRBD2	NA	CASSASGGTQYF	TGTGCCAGCAGCGCTAGCGGGGGTACGCAGTATTTT
TRBV7-3	TRBJ1-1	NA	NA	CASSLTGQGNTEAFF	TGTGCCAGCAGCTTAACCGGCCAGGGGAACACTGAAGCTTTCTTT
TRBV27	TRBJ2-3	NA	NA	CASSLVGRDIADTQYF	TGTGCCAGCAGTTTGGTCGGCAGGGATATTGCAGATACGCAGTATTTT
TRBV12-5	TRBJ1-4	NA	few	CASGLVVSTDDEKLFF	TGTGCTAGTGGTTTGGTCGTAAGTACAGACGATGAAAAACTGTTTTTT
TRBV2	TRBJ1-5	NA	few	CASSSQGTQPQHF	TGTGCCAGCAGCTCACAGGGAACTCAGCCCCAGCATTTT
TRBV6-5	TRBJ2-1	NA	NA	CASTARDWLRNEQFF	TGTGCCAGCACGGCTCGGGACTGGCTACGGAATGAGCAGTTCTTC
TRBV5-1	TRBJ2-3	TRBD2	NA	CASSFGLAGGGTITDTQYF	TGCGCCAGCAGTTTTGGACTAGCGGGGGGGGGAACAATCACAGATACGCAGTATTTT
TRBV1	TRBJ1-5	NA	NA	CNKARDRGAPQHF	TGCAACAAAGCCCGGGACAGGGGGGCGCCCCAGCATTTT
TRBV7-8	TRBJ2-1	NA	NA	CASSLAQGFRPHNEQFF	TGTGCCAGCAGCTTAGCGCAGGGATTCAGGCCCCACAATGAGCAGTTCTTC
TRBV5-8	TRBJ2-3	TRBD2	NA	CASSPGWTSGSGWGDTQYF	TGTGCCAGCAGTCCGGGCTGGACTAGCGGGAGTGGATGGGGAGATACGCAGTATTTT
TRBV15	TRBJ2-5	TRBD2	NA	CATSSSAGGLETQYF	TGTGCCACCAGCAGTTCAGCGGGAGGGCTAGAGACCCAGTACTTC
TRBV30	TRBJ1-3	NA	NA	CAWSGHSTGNTIYF	TGTGCCTGGAGCGGCCACAGTACTGGAAACACCATATATTTT
TRBV28	TRBJ2-5	TRBD2	NA	CASSLTSGRAGETQYF	TGTGCCAGCAGTTTAACTAGCGGGAGGGCCGGGGAGACCCAGTACTTC
TRBV6-5	TRBJ2-3	NA	once	CASSLTTAGTQYF	TGTGCCAGCAGTTTGACTACCGCGGGCACGCAGTATTTT
TRBV15	TRBJ2-5	TRBD2	NA	CATSSWTSGAQETQYF	TGTGCCACCAGCAGCTGGACTAGCGGGGCCCAAGAGACCCAGTACTTC
TRBV7-9	TRBJ2-5	TRBD2	NA	CASSLFSGGQETQYF	TGTGCCAGCAGCTTATTTAGCGGGGGACAAGAGACCCAGTACTTC
TRBV5-1	TRBJ2-3	NA	NA	CASSLFEPTGTQYF	TGCGCCAGCAGCTTGTTCGAGCCGACAGGTACGCAGTATTTT